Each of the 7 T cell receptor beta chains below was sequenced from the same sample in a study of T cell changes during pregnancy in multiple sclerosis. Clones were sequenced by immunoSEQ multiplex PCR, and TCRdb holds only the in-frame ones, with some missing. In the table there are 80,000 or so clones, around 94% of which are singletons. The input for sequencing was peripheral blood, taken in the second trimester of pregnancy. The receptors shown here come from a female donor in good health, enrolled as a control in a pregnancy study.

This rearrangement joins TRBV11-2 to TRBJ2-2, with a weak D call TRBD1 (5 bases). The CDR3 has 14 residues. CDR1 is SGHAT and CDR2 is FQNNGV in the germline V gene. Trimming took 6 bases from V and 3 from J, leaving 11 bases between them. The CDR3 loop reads CASSQGYDTGELFF. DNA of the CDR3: TGTGCCAGCAGTCAGGGTTATGACACCGGGGAGCTGTTTTTT.

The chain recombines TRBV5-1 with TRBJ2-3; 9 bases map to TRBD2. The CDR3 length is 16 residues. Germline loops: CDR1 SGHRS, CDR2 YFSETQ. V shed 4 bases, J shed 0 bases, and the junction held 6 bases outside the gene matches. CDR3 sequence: CASSIPTSGSTDTQYF. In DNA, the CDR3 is TGCGCCAGCAGCATACCGACTAGCGGAAGCACAGATACGCAGTATTTT.

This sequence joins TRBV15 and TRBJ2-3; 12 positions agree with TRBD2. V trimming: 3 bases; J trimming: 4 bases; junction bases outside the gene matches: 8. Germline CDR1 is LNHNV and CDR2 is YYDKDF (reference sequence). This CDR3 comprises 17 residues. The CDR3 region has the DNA TGTGCCACCAGCAGCTACGGACTAGCGGGGACGGCAGATACGCAGTATTTT. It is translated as CATSSYGLAGTADTQYF. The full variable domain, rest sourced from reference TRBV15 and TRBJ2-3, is DAMVIQNPRYQVTQFGKPVTLSCSQTLNHNVMYWYQQKSSQAPKLLFHYYDKDFNNEADTPDNFQSRRPNTSFCFLDIRSPGLGDTAMYLCATSSYGLAGTADTQYFGPGTRLTVL.

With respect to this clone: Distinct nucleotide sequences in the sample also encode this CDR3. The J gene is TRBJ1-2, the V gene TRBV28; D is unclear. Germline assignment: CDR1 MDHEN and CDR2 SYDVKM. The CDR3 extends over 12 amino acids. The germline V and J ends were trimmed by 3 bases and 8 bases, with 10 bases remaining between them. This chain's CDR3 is CASSFRGYGYTF. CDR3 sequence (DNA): TGTGCCAGCAGTTTCAGAGGGTACGGCTACACCTTC.

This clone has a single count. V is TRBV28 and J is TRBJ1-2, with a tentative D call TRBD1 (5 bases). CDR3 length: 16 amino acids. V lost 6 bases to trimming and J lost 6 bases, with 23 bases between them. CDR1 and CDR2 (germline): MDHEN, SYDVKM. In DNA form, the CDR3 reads TGTGCCAGCAGCCTTACCTATCGACAGTCTTCGGATGGCTACACCTTC. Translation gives CASSLTYRQSSDGYTF.

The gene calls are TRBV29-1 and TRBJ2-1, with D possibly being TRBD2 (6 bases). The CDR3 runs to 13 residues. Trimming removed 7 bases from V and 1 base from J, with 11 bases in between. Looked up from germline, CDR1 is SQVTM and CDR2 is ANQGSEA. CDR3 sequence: CSGAGTSYNEQFF. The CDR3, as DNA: TGCAGCGGAGCCGGGACTTCCTACAATGAGCAGTTCTTC.

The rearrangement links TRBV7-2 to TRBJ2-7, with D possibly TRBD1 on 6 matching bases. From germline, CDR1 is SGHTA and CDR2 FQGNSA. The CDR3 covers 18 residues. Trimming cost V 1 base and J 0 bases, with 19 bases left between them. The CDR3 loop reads CASSLDQGDRTFSYEQYF. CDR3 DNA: TGTGCCAGCAGCTTAGATCAAGGCGACAGGACCTTCTCCTACGAGCAGTACTTC.